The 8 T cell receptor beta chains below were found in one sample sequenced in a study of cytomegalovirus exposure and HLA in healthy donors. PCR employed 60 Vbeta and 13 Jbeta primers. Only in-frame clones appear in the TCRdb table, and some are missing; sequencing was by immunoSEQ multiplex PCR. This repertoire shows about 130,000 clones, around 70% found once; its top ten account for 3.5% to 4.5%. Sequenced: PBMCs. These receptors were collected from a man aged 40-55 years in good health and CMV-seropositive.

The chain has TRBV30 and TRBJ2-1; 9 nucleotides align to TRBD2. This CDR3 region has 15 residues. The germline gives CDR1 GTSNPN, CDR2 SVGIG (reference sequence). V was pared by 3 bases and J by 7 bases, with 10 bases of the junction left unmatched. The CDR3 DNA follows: TGTGCCTGGAGAAATCGGCGGGGGGGCCCGAATGAGCAGTTCTTC. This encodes CAWRNRRGGPNEQFF.

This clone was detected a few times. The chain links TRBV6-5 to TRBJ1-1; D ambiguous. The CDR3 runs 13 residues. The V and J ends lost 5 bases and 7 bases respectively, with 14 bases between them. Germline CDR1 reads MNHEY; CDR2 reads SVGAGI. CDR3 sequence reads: CASSAVRGSEAFF. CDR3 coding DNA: TGTGCCAGCAGTGCCGTCCGTGGGAGTGAAGCTTTCTTT.

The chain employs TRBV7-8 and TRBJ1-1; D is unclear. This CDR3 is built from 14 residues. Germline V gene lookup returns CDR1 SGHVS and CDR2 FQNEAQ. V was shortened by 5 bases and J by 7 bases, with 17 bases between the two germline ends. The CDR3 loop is CASSQFLARGEAFF. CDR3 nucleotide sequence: TGTGCCAGCAGCCAATTCCTCGCTCGGGGTGAAGCTTTCTTT.

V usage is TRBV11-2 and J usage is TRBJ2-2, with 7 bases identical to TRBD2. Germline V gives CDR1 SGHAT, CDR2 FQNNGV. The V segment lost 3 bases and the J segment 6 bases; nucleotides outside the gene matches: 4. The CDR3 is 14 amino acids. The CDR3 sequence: CASSLGGGPGELFF. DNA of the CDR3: TGTGCCAGCAGCTTGGGCGGGGGTCCCGGGGAGCTGTTTTTT. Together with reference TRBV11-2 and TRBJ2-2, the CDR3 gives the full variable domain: EAGVAQSPRYKIIEKRQSVAFWCNPISGHATLYWYQQILGQGPKLLIQFQNNGVVDDSQLPKDRFSAERLKGVDSTLKIQPAKLEDSAVYLCASSLGGGPGELFFGEGSRLTVL.

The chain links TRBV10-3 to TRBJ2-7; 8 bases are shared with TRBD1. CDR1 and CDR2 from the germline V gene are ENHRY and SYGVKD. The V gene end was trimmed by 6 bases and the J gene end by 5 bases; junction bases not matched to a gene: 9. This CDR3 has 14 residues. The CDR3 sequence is CAIRGQGPLDEQYF. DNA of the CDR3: TGTGCCATCAGAGGACAGGGTCCTTTGGACGAGCAGTACTTC.

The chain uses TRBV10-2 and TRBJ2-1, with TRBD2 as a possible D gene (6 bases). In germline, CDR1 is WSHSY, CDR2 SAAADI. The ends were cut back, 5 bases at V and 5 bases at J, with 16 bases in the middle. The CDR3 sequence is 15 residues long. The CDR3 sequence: CASSHSGPSNNEQFF. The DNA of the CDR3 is TGCGCCAGCAGTCATAGCGGACCCTCGAACAATGAGCAGTTCTTC.

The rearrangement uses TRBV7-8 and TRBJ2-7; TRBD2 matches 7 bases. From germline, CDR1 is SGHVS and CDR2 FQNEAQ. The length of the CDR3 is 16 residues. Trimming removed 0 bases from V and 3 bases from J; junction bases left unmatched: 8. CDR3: CASSLAQSGAYYEQYF. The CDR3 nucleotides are TGTGCCAGCAGCTTAGCGCAGAGCGGGGCCTACTACGAGCAGTACTTC.

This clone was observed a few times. The CDR3 is CASSNRQVTVTQYF. Here the CDR3 DNA reads TGTGCCAGTAGTAACAGACAGGTCACAGTCACGCAGTATTTT. V gene TRBV19 combines with J gene TRBJ2-3; tentative D call: TRBD1 (6 bases). CDR3 length: 14 residues. Germline CDR1 is LNHDA and CDR2 is SQIVND (reference sequence). Trimming left V 4 bases short and J 9 bases short, with 17 bases between.